What follows are 8 T cell receptor beta chains derived from one specimen sequenced in a study of cytomegalovirus exposure and HLA in healthy donors. Sequencing was performed with immunoSEQ multiplex PCR; in TCRdb, only in-frame clones are kept and a portion is missing. The data show under 250,000 clones, 75% to 95% seen once. Sequences were obtained from PBMCs. Every receptor here comes from a young woman in good health and CMV-seronegative.

This chain joins TRBV9 and TRBJ1-1, with D perhaps matching TRBD1 (5 bases). CDR1 is SGDLS, CDR2 YYNGEE, per germline. V was cut by 3 bases and J by 5 bases, with 14 bases left in between. The CDR3 loop spans 14 amino acids. The CDR3 coding sequence is TGTGCCAGCAGCGGACCAGCAGGGAGGACTGAAGCTTTCTTT. It encodes CASSGPAGRTEAFF.

V is TRBV2 and J is TRBJ2-3, with 9 bases aligning to TRBD1. The V segment lost 8 bases and the J segment 3 bases; nucleotides outside the gene matches: 6. There are 14 residues in the CDR3. CDR1 SNHLY and CDR2 FYNNEI come from the germline V gene. The CDR3 region is CASPGQGGTDTQYF. The CDR3 nucleotides are TGTGCCAGCCCGGGACAGGGTGGGACAGATACGCAGTATTTT.

The chain links TRBV6-6 to TRBJ1-2; D is perhaps TRBD1 (6 bases). Trimming pared 6 bases from V and 0 bases from J, leaving 14 bases between. There are 15 residues in the CDR3. The V gene's germline CDR1 is MNHNY and CDR2 SVGAGI (reference sequence). CDR3 protein: CASSRRRGSNYGYTF. The DNA of the CDR3 is TGTGCCAGCAGCCGCCGCAGGGGTTCTAACTATGGCTACACCTTC.

This clone is a singleton in its sample. The chain links TRBV30 to TRBJ2-4; 10 positions agree with TRBD1. Trimming removed 6 bases from V and 6 bases from J; junction bases left unmatched: 11. The CDR3 is 15 residues long. Per the germline V gene, CDR1 is GTSNPN and CDR2 is SVGIG (reference sequence). The CDR3 DNA reads TGTGCCTGCCGGACCCGGGACAGGGGTGGAAACATTCAGTACTTC. Residues: CACRTRDRGGNIQYF.

The CDR3 nucleotides are TGTGCCAGCAGCTTAGAAGCCCCGTTTGTGGGGGGCACTGAAGCTTTCTTT. Translated: CASSLEAPFVGGTEAFF. V and J are TRBV7-3 and TRBJ1-1; possibly TRBD1 for D (5 bases). With 2 bases removed from V and 4 bases from J, the gap between germline ends came to 20 bases. Germline V gene data show CDR1 as SGHTA and CDR2 as FQGTGA. The CDR3 length is 17 residues.

The chain combines TRBV4-2 with TRBJ2-5; tentative D call: TRBD1 (5 bases). The CDR3 sequence is 14 residues long. The germline CDR1 and CDR2 sequences are LGHNA and YNFKEQ. Trimming cost V 2 bases and J 1 base, with 8 bases left between them. The CDR3 nucleotides read TGTGCCAGCAGCCAATCAGACAGCCAAGAGACCCAGTACTTC. It encodes CASSQSDSQETQYF.

This chain joins TRBV2 and TRBJ2-3; D is possibly TRBD2 (6 bases). The CDR3 length is 13 residues. In germline, CDR1 is SNHLY, CDR2 FYNNEI. V lost 5 bases and J lost 2, with 8 bases in between. The CDR3 DNA follows: TGTGCCAGCAGTTGGGACTCCACAGATACGCAGTATTTT. Amino acid sequence: CASSWDSTDTQYF. The full variable domain, its missing parts supplied by reference TRBV2 and TRBJ2-3, is EPEVTQTPSHQVTQMGQEVILRCVPISNHLYFYWYRQILGQKVEFLVSFYNNEISEKSEIFDDQFSVERPDGSNFTLKIRSTKLEDSAMYFCASSWDSTDTQYFGPGTRLTVL.

The chain uses TRBV19 and TRBJ1-1; D perhaps matches TRBD1 (5 bases). V lost 6 bases and J lost 2, with 16 bases in between. Germline assignment: CDR1 LNHDA and CDR2 SQIVND (reference sequence). The CDR3 has 15 amino acids. The chain's CDR3 is CASRQRGSINTEAFF. The CDR3 nucleotides read TGTGCCAGTAGGCAAAGGGGCAGTATAAACACTGAAGCTTTCTTT.